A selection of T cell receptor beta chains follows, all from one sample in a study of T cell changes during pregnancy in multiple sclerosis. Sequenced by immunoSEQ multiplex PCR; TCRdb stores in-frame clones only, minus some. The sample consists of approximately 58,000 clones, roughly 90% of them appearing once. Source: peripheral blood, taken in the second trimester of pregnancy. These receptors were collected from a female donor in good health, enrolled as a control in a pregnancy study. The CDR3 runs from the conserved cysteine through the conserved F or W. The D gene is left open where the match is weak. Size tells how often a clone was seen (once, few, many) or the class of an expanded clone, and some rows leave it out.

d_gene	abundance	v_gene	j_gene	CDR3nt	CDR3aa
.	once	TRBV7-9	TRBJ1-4	TGTGCCAGCAGCCCGGGTAGGGGCGGTAATGAAAAACTGTTTTTT	CASSPGRGGNEKLFF
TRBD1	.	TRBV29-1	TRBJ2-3	TGCAGCGTGAAGAACCGGGACAGAGCAGATACGCAGTATTTT	CSVKNRDRADTQYF
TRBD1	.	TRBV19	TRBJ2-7	TGTGCCAGTAGTATCGGACAGGGCCTCTCCTACGAGCAGTACTTC	CASSIGQGLSYEQYF
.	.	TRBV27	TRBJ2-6	TGTGCCAGCAGTCCCATCGGGGGGCTCTCTGGGGCCAACGTCCTGACTTTC	CASSPIGGLSGANVLTF
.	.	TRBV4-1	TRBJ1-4	TGCGCCAGCAGCTCCAACGTATTACGGGGACAATTTTCAACTAATGAAAAACTGTTTTTT	CASSSNVLRGQFSTNEKLFF
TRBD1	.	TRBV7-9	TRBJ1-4	TGTGCCAGCAGCACCGGACAGGCGGCAACTAATGAAAAACTGTTTTTT	CASSTGQAATNEKLFF
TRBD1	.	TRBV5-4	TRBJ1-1	TGTGCCAGCAGGGGGACAGGGAACGCTGAAGCTTTCTTT	CASRGTGNAEAFF
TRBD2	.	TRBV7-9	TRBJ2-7	TGTGCCAGCAGCTTTGTTGCGGGGGTATCCTACGAGCAGTACTTC	CASSFVAGVSYEQYF
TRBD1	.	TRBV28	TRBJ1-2	TGTGCCAGCAGTTATGGACAGGGTTTGGGTGGCTACACCTTC	CASSYGQGLGGYTF
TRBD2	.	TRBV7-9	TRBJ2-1	TGTGCCAGCAGCACCGGGGGGAATGAGCAGTTCTTC	CASSTGGNEQFF
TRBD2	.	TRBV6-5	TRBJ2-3	TGTGCCAGCAGTTACTCGGGACTAGCATCAGATACGCAGTATTTT	CASSYSGLASDTQYF
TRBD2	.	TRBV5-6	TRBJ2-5	TGTGCCAGCAGCTTGGGGCTAGCGGGGCGAAAAGAGACCCAGTACTTC	CASSLGLAGRKETQYF
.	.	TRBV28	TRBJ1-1	TGTGCCAGCAGTTTGCCGGTTCGCGTCACTGAAGCTTTCTTT	CASSLPVRVTEAFF
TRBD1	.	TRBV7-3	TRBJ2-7	TGTGCCAGCAGCTTAATCGGGCAGGGGGACTACGAGCAGTACTTC	CASSLIGQGDYEQYF
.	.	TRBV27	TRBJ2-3	TGTGCCAGCAGTTTCTCCGGGTCCCCAGCTGCTCATACGCAGTATTTT	CASSFSGSPAAHTQYF
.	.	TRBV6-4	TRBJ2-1	TGTGCCAGCAGTCGGATAGCGGAGGGCGATGAGCAGTTCTTC	CASSRIAEGDEQFF
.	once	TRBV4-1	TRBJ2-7	TGCGCCAGCAGCCAAGATCCCCTCTACGAGCAGTACTTC	CASSQDPLYEQYF
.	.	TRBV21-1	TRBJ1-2	TGTGCCAGCCGGGCCACAGGGAGATTTGGCTACACCTTC	CASRATGRFGYTF
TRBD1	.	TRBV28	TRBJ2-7	TGTGCCAGCAGTTCCCCTCGACAGGGGTCCGAGCAGTACTTC	CASSSPRQGSEQYF
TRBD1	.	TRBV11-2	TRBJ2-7	TGTGCCAGCAGCTTATTGGACAGGTCCTACGAGCAGTACTTC	CASSLLDRSYEQYF
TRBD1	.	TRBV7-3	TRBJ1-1	TGTGCCAGCAGCCCGACAGGGCCCGGAGGGTACACTGAAGCTTTCTTT	CASSPTGPGGYTEAFF
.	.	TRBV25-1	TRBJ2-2	TGTGCCAGCAGTGCCAGTTACACCGGGGAGCTGTTTTTT	CASSASYTGELFF
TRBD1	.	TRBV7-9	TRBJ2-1	TGTGCCAGCAGCTTAGGGGCCGGGACAGATTACAATGAGCAGTTCTTC	CASSLGAGTDYNEQFF
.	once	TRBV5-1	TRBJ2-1	TGCGCCAGCAGCTTGGGACACGGATCCTACAATGAGCAGTTCTTC	CASSLGHGSYNEQFF
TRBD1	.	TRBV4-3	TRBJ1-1	TGCGCCGCAGGGGGGTGGGGAACGAACACTGAAGCTTTCTTT	CAAGGWGTNTEAFF
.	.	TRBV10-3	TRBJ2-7	TGTGCCATCAGTTCACCTCGGGCAGGGGGGTACGAGCAGTACTTC	CAISSPRAGGYEQYF